This TCR beta chain comes out of a study of identical twins. The study, taken as a whole, reports: Researchers reported weaker excess twin sharing in beta out-of-frame sequences. Invariant T cells like MAIT and iNKT could partly confound the zero-insertion analyses.

This CDR3 has 14 amino acids. Per germline, CDR1 MGHDK and CDR2 SYGVNS. With 5 bases clipped from V and 5 bases from J, the junction kept 4 bases outside the gene matches. Via MiXCR, TCRdb re-called the 5' RACE reads, giving one row per CDR3 protein. The sample has about 210,000 distinct CDR3 sequences, over 8% seen once. Concerning this clonotype itself: Antigen specificity is unknown.

The TCR was taken from a woman between 18 and 30 years old in good health. Sample: memory (CD45RO+) T cells sorted from blood. This sequence joins TRBV25-1 and TRBJ2-2; the match to TRBD1 covers 8 bases. DNA of the CDR3: TGTGCCAGCAGTTTTGGACAGGGTACCGGGGAGCTGTTTTTT. Protein sequence: CASSFGQGTGELFF. Variable domain in full (rest from reference TRBV25-1 and TRBJ2-2): EADIYQTPRYLVIGTGKKITLECSQTMGHDKMYWYQQDPGMELHLIHYSYGVNSTEKGDLSSESTVSRIRTEHFPLTLESARPSHTSQYLCASSFGQGTGELFFGEGSRLTVL.